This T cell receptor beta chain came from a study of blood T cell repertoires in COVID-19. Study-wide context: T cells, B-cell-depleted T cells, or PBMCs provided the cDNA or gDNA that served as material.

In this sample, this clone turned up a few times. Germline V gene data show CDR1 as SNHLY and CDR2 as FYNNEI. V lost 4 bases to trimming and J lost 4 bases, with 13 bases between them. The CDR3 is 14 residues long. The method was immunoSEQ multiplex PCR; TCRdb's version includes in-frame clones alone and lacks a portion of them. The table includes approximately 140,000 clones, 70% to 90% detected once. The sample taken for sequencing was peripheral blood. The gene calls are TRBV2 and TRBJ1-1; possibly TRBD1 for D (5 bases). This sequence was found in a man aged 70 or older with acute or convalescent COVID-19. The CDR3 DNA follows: TGTGCCAGCAGTGCCTTGGGGGAGGCCACTGAAGCTTTCTTT. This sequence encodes CASSALGEATEAFF.